This entry lists 10 T cell receptor beta chains sequenced from one sample in a study of cytomegalovirus exposure and HLA in healthy donors (dated by TCRdb to between 2016 and 2019). Libraries were prepared through the immunoSEQ multiplex PCR assay. For the multiplex PCR, a mixture combining 60 forward primers for TCR Vbeta segments and 13 reverse primers for TCR Jbeta segments was used. TCRdb took this table from immuneACCESS and kept in-frame rearrangements with V and J called. Such tables lack part of the clones; where checked against another copy, unresolved V genes explain under half of the gap, and the rest is unexplained. The sample table holds under 200,000 clones, of which less than 90% were seen once. In total, the top ten clones hold 0.26% of the sample. The sample comprised PBMCs. The receptor source for this set is a boy younger than 18 in good health and CMV-seronegative.

The chain recombines TRBV27 with TRBJ1-2; D is perhaps TRBD1 (5 bases). Germline assignment: CDR1 MNHEY and CDR2 SMNVEV (reference sequence). Between the trimmed V and J ends, which lost 5 bases and 0 bases, there was a span of 13 bases. There are 15 residues in the CDR3. The CDR3 region has the DNA TGTGCCAGCAGTGAAGTTCGGACACCTAACTATGGCTACACCTTC. Translating gives CASSEVRTPNYGYTF.

This rearrangement joins TRBV11-2 to TRBJ1-1; D perhaps matches TRBD1 (6 bases). The CDR3 runs 13 residues. Per germline, CDR1 SGHAT and CDR2 FQNNGV. Deletions cut 1 base from V and 8 bases from J, with 11 bases between. The CDR3 protein is CASSLGGQFEAFF. CDR3 nucleotide sequence: TGTGCCAGCAGCTTAGGAGGACAGTTCGAAGCTTTCTTT.

This chain connects TRBV5-6 to TRBJ2-1, with a tentative D call TRBD1 (6 bases). With 2 bases removed from V and 8 bases from J, the gap between germline ends came to 14 bases. Germline values: CDR1 SGHDT, CDR2 YYEEEE. The CDR3 contains 14 residues. CDR3 DNA sequence: TGTGCCAGCAGCTTAACGGGACAAGTAGATGAGCAGTTCTTC. Protein sequence: CASSLTGQVDEQFF.

The chain has TRBV14 and TRBJ2-3; D remains unclear. This CDR3 comprises 13 residues. The germline gives CDR1 SGHDN, CDR2 FVKESK. The V gene lost 1 base and the J gene lost 4 bases, with 6 bases spanning the gap. CDR3 amino acids: CASSQGLADTQYF. CDR3 bases: TGTGCCAGCAGCCAAGGGCTAGCAGATACGCAGTATTTT. Complete variable domain (other parts from reference TRBV14 and TRBJ2-3): EAGVTQFPSHSVIEKGQTVTLRCDPISGHDNLYWYRRVMGKEIKFLLHFVKESKQDESGMPNNRFLAERTGGTYSTLKVQPAELEDSGVYFCASSQGLADTQYFGPGTRLTVL.

The chain employs TRBV30 and TRBJ1-2; the D gene is possibly TRBD1 (5 bases). V lost 1 base and J lost 0, with 9 bases in between. Germline V gene sequence: CDR1 GTSNPN, CDR2 SVGIG (reference sequence). The CDR3 is made up of 14 amino acids. The CDR3 nucleotides read TGTGCCTGGAGTGGGGCAGGGCCTAACTATGGCTACACCTTC. Translating it yields CAWSGAGPNYGYTF.

The rearrangement joins TRBV19 to TRBJ1-4; perhaps TRBD1 as D (6 bases). The CDR3 is 14 amino acids. V lost 5 bases and J lost 4, with 11 bases in between. Germline V CDR1 and CDR2: LNHDA, SQIVND (reference sequence). For the CDR3, the DNA is TGTGCCAGTAGTCCCGACAGGTATAATGAAAAACTGTTTTTT. Residues: CASSPDRYNEKLFF.

The chain employs TRBV5-6 and TRBJ2-3, with TRBD2 matching over 14 bases. The CDR3 is 16 residues long. With 3 bases clipped from V and 6 bases from J, the junction kept 6 bases outside the gene matches. Per the germline V gene, CDR1 is SGHDT and CDR2 is YYEEEE. CDR3 region: CASSWVTSGGADTQYF. For the CDR3, the DNA is TGTGCCAGCAGCTGGGTGACTAGCGGGGGGGCGGATACGCAGTATTTT.

The chain couples TRBV29-1 to TRBJ1-2, with no clear D. V was clipped by 3 bases and J by 6 bases, with 11 bases between them. Germline V CDR1 and CDR2: SQVTM, ANQGSEA. This CDR3 has 12 amino acids. CDR3 loop: CSVDQHGDGYTF. The CDR3 DNA sequence: TGCAGCGTTGACCAACACGGAGATGGCTACACCTTC. Variable domain in full (rest from reference TRBV29-1 and TRBJ1-2): SAVISQKPSRDICQRGTSLTIQCQVDSQVTMMFWYRQQPGQSLTLIATANQGSEATYESGFVIDKFPISRPNLTFSTLTVSNMSPEDSSIYLCSVDQHGDGYTFGSGTRLTVV.

V and J are TRBV6-5 and TRBJ2-2, with a tentative D call TRBD2 (6 bases). CDR3 length: 14 amino acids. Germline CDR1 is MNHEY and CDR2 is SVGAGI. Deletions cut 0 bases from V and 5 bases from J, with 7 bases between. CDR3 bases: TGTGCCAGCAGTTACTCACGGGGGACCGGGGAGCTGTTTTTT. Its protein product is CASSYSRGTGELFF.

This chain connects TRBV27 to TRBJ1-2; 9 bases are a match to TRBD1. After removal of 5 bases from V and 6 bases from J, the junction contained 4 bases not matched to a gene. The CDR3 is made up of 13 amino acids. Germline values: CDR1 MNHEY, CDR2 SMNVEV (reference sequence). CDR3 bases: TGTGCCAGCAGTACACAGGGGGCGCATGGCTACACCTTC. Its protein product is CASSTQGAHGYTF.